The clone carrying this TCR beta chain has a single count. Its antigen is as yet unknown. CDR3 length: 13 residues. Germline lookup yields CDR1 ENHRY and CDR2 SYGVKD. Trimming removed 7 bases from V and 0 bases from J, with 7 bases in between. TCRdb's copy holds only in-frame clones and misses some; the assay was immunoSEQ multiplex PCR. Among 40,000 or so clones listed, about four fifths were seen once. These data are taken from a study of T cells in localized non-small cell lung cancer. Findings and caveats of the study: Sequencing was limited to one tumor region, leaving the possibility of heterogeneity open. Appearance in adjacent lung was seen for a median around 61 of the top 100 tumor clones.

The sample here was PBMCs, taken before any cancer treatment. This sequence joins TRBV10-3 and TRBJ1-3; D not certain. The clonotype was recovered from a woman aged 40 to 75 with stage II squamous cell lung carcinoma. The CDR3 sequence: CAIMGNSGNTIYF. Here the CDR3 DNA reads TGTGCCATCATGGGGAACTCTGGAAACACCATATATTTT.